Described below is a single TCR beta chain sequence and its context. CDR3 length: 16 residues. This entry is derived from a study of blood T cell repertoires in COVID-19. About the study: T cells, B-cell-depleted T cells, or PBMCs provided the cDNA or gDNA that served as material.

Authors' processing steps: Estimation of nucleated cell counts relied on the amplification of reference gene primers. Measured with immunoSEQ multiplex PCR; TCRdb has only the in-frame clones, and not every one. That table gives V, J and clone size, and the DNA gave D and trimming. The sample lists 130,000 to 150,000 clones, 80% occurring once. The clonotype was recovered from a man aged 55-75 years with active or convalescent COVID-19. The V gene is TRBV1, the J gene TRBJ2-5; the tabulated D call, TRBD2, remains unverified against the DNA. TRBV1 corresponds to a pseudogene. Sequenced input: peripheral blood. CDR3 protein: CTSSQDQRVGRETQYF. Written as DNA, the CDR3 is TGCACCAGCAGCCAAGATCAGCGGGTGGGACGGGAGACCCAGTACTTC.